The 18 T cell receptor beta chains reported below all come from one sample, sequenced in a study of blood T cell repertoires in COVID-19. This table comes from immunoSEQ multiplex PCR, and its TCRdb copy is limited to in-frame clones, with some not included. This table holds about 200,000 clones, 86% found once. The material sequenced was PBMCs or T cells enriched from blood (not recorded which). All receptors derive from a woman aged 25-40 years who had been exposed to COVID-19.

There are a few counts of this clone. The chain is built from TRBV30 and TRBJ1-2, with 8 positions matching TRBD1. This CDR3 is 15 amino acids long. Germline CDR1 reads GTSNPN; CDR2 reads SVGIG (reference sequence). V gave up 1 base and J gave up 3 bases; unmatched junction bases: 7. CDR3 coding DNA: TGTGCCTGGAGTGGCGTGGACAGGGTAGACTATGGCTACACCTTC. Amino acids: CAWSGVDRVDYGYTF.

For the CDR3, the DNA is TGTGCCAGCTCACTTGGAACAGGGCCCCATGGCTACACCTTC. This sequence encodes CASSLGTGPHGYTF. The V call is TRBV18, the J call TRBJ1-2, with D possibly being TRBD1 (6 bases). Germline V gene lookup returns CDR1 KGHSH and CDR2 LQKENI. Trimming shortened V by 4 bases and J by 6 bases, and 15 bases separated the two germline ends. CDR3 length: 14 amino acids.

The CDR3: CASSLFSSYNEQFF. CDR3 nucleotide sequence: TGTGCCAGCAGCTTATTTAGCTCCTACAATGAGCAGTTCTTC. V usage is TRBV7-8 and J usage is TRBJ2-1; D unclear. The CDR3 is 14 amino acids. Per the germline V gene, CDR1 is SGHVS and CDR2 is FQNEAQ. The V and J ends lost 2 bases and 0 bases respectively, with 5 bases between them. Supplemented by reference TRBV7-8 and TRBJ2-1, the full variable domain reads GAGVSQSPRYKVAKRGQDVALRCDPISGHVSLFWYQQALGQGPEFLTYFQNEAQLDKSGLPSDRFFAERPEGSVSTLKIQRTQQEDSAVYLCASSLFSSYNEQFFGPGTRLTVL.

V usage is TRBV10-1 and J usage is TRBJ1-5, with a possible D match to TRBD1 (6 bases). CDR1 is WNHNN and CDR2 is SYGVQD in the germline V gene (reference sequence). This CDR3 region has 17 residues. Trimming took off 5 bases at V and 5 bases at J, with 22 bases between the two ends. The CDR3 is CASSIRDTSLVDQPQHF. In DNA form, the CDR3 reads TGCGCCAGCAGTATCCGGGACACCAGCTTGGTGGATCAGCCCCAGCATTTT.

This chain uses TRBV4-2 with TRBJ1-6; D remains unclear. The CDR3 extends over 14 amino acids. In germline, CDR1 is LGHNA, CDR2 YNFKEQ. Trimming removed 4 bases from V and 8 bases from J, with 12 bases in between. The DNA for the CDR3 is TGTGCCAGCAGCCGAGAGAGGGAGGATTCACCCCTCCACTTT. It translates to CASSREREDSPLHF.

This chain links TRBV6-1 with TRBJ2-2; 11 bases agree with TRBD2. Germline CDR1 and CDR2: MNHNS and SASEGT. This CDR3 region has 15 residues. With V trimmed by 7 bases and J by 6 bases, 7 bases remained unmatched. The CDR3 DNA follows: TGTGCCAGCAACCTTAGCGGGGGGGCGTCCGGGGAGCTGTTTTTT. It specifies CASNLSGGASGELFF.

The J gene is TRBJ1-6, the V gene TRBV7-9, with D unclear. The V and J ends lost 4 bases and 8 bases respectively, with 9 bases between them. This CDR3 spans 13 amino acids. The germline CDR1 and CDR2 sequences are SEHNR and FQNEAQ (reference sequence). The CDR3 region is CASSSTGDSPLHF. As DNA, the CDR3 is TGTGCCAGCAGCTCGACTGGAGATTCACCCCTCCACTTT.

The chain has TRBV7-8 and TRBJ2-7, with 9 bases fitting TRBD1. V lost 2 bases and J lost 2; bases outside the gene matches: 1. Germline CDR1 is SGHVS and CDR2 is FQNEAQ. This CDR3 contains 14 residues. In DNA, the CDR3 is TGTGCCAGCAGCTTAAGGGACAGGGCCTACGAGCAGTACTTC. As protein: CASSLRDRAYEQYF.

A few counts support this clone. V and J are TRBV11-3 and TRBJ1-6; 7 bases line up with TRBD1. The CDR3 is 15 amino acids. The germline gives CDR1 SGHNT, CDR2 YENEEA. V lost 5 bases, J lost 7 bases, and 8 bases stayed unmatched. The CDR3: CASSQTQGLNSPLHF. Here the CDR3 DNA reads TGTGCCAGCAGCCAAACACAGGGGCTCAATTCACCCCTCCACTTT.

This chain connects TRBV19 to TRBJ1-1; 7 nucleotides line up with TRBD1. CDR1 and CDR2 from the germline V gene are LNHDA and SQIVND (reference sequence). The CDR3 runs 14 residues. V gave up 6 bases and J gave up 3 bases; unmatched junction bases: 7. The DNA for the CDR3 is TGTGCCAGTAGCCGGGGACAGTTATACACTGAAGCTTTCTTT. Protein sequence: CASSRGQLYTEAFF.

This chain joins TRBV27 and TRBJ1-6; the match to TRBD1 covers 8 bases. Germline V gene sequence: CDR1 MNHEY, CDR2 SMNVEV (reference sequence). V dropped 5 bases and J dropped 7; count of bases not matched to a gene: 4. This CDR3 comprises 14 residues. The DNA for the CDR3 is TGTGCCAGCAGTACCGGACAGGGAAATTCACCCCTCCACTTT. Its protein product is CASSTGQGNSPLHF.

The chain employs TRBV20-1 and TRBJ2-7, with 11 positions matching TRBD1. Germline V CDR1 and CDR2: DFQATT, SNEGSKA (reference sequence). Germline trimming cut 3 bases from V and 13 bases from J; bases unmatched to any gene: 11. There are 13 residues in the CDR3. The CDR3 DNA reads TGCAGTGCTAGTTTTTCCGGGACAGGGGGTTTCTACTTC. The encoded protein is CSASFSGTGGFYF.

The V call is TRBV11-3, the J call TRBJ1-1, with D tentatively TRBD1 (5 bases). Between the trimmed V and J ends, which lost 5 bases and 7 bases, there was a span of 23 bases. The CDR3 spans 16 residues. Looked up from germline, CDR1 is SGHNT and CDR2 is YENEEA. The CDR3 reads CASSEKGSWGQDEAFF. The CDR3 bases are TGTGCCAGCAGCGAGAAAGGGTCGTGGGGCCAAGATGAAGCTTTCTTT.

The chain combines TRBV3-1 (or the pseudogene TRBV3-2) with TRBJ2-1; D might be TRBD2 (6 bases). CDR1 and CDR2 from the germline V gene are LGHDT and YNNKEL (reference sequence). The CDR3 consists of 15 residues. V was trimmed by 1 base and J by 4 bases, leaving 11 bases between them. CDR3 loop: CASSQVGTEYNEQFF. CDR3 sequence (DNA): TGTGCCAGCAGCCAAGTCGGGACTGAATACAATGAGCAGTTCTTC.

The rearrangement joins TRBV3-1 (or the pseudogene TRBV3-2) to TRBJ1-2, with D possibly TRBD1 on 5 matching bases. Germline lookup yields CDR1 LGHDT and CDR2 YNNKEL (reference sequence). Trimming stripped 3 bases from V and 6 bases from J, with 11 bases between. The CDR3 runs 13 residues. The CDR3 here is CASSQGGSDGYTF. The CDR3 DNA reads as TGTGCCAGCAGCCAGGGGGGTTCGGATGGCTACACCTTC.

This clone showed up just a few times. J is TRBJ1-4 and V is TRBV7-2; no definite D call. Germline values: CDR1 SGHTA, CDR2 FQGNSA. V lost 6 bases and J 4 bases, leaving 6 bases between the germline ends. The CDR3 has 12 residues. In nucleotides, the CDR3 is TGTGCCAGCAGACAGAGTAATGAAAAACTGTTTTTT. Protein: CASRQSNEKLFF. Using reference TRBV7-2 and TRBJ1-4 for the parts outside the CDR3, the full variable domain is GAGVSQSPSNKVTEKGKDVELRCDPISGHTALYWYRQSLGQGLEFLIYFQGNSAPDKSGLPSDRFSAERTGGSVSTLTIQRTQQEDSAVYLCASRQSNEKLFFGSGTQLSVL.

The rearrangement links TRBV18 to TRBJ2-3; 8 bases line up with TRBD1. The CDR3 consists of 15 residues. Unmatched junction bases numbered 6, after V lost 3 bases and J lost 4 bases. Germline V gene lookup returns CDR1 KGHSH and CDR2 LQKENI. The CDR3 loop reads CASSPGQGSADTQYF. The CDR3 coding sequence is TGTGCCAGCTCACCCGGACAGGGCAGCGCAGATACGCAGTATTTT.

This clone came up once. The genes are TRBV18 and TRBJ1-4, with 11 bases lining up with TRBD1. The CDR3 contains 14 residues. After removal of 6 bases from V and 8 bases from J, the junction contained 5 bases not matched to a gene. The germline gives CDR1 KGHSH, CDR2 LQKENI. The CDR3 is CASSVGTGGEKLFF. Written as DNA, the CDR3 is TGTGCCAGCTCGGTCGGGACAGGGGGAGAAAAACTGTTTTTT.